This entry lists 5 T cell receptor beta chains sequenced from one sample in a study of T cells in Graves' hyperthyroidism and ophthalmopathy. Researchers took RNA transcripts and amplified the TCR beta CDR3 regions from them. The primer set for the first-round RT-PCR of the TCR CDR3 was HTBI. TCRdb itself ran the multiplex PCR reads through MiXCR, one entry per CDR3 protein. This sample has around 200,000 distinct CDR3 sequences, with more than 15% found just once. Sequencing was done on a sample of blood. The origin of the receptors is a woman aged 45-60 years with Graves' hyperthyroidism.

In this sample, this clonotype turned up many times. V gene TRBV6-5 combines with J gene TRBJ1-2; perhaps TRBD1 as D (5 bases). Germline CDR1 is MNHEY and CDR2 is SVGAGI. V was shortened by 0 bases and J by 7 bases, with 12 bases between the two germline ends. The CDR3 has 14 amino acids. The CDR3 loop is CASSYSIRGSGYTF. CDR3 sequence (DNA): TGTGCCAGCAGTTACTCGATCCGGGGGAGTGGCTACACCTTC.

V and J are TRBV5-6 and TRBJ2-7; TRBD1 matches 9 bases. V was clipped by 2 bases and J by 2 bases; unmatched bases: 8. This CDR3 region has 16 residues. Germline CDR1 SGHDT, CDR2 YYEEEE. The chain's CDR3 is CASSFKRTGATYEQYF. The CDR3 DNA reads TGTGCCAGCAGCTTCAAACGGACAGGGGCGACCTACGAGCAGTACTTC. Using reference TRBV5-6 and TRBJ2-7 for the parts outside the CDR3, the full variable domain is DAGVTQSPTHLIKTRGQQVTLRCSPKSGHDTVSWYQQALGQGPQFIFQYYEEEERQRGNFPDRFSGHQFPNYSSELNVNALLLGDSALYLCASSFKRTGATYEQYFGPGTRLTVT.

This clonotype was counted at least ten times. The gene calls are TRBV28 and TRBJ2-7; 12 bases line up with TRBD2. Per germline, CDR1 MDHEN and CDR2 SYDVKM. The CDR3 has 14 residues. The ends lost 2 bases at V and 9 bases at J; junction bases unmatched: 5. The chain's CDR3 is CASSLLAGGRLQYF. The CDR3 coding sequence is TGTGCCAGCAGTTTACTAGCGGGGGGGCGTTTGCAGTACTTC. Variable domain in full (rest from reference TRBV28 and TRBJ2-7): DVKVTQSSRYLVKRTGEKVFLECVQDMDHENMFWYRQDPGLGLRLIYFSYDVKMKEKGDIPEGYSVSREKKERFSLILESASTNQTSMYLCASSLLAGGRLQYFGPGTRLTVT.

CDR3 sequence (DNA): TGTGCCAGCAGCTTATTGGCGACAGGGAAAGAGACCCAGTACTTC. Translation gives CASSLLATGKETQYF. The J gene is TRBJ2-5, the V gene TRBV7-2, with 7 bases lining up with TRBD1. CDR3 length: 15 residues. Germline trimming cut 2 bases from V and 3 bases from J; bases unmatched to any gene: 6. Germline CDR1 and CDR2: SGHTA and FQGNSA.

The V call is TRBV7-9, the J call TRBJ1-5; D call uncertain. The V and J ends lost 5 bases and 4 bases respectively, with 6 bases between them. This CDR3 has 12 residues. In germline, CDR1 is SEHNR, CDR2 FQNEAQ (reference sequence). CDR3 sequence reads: CASSHGNQPQHF. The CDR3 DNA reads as TGTGCCAGCAGCCATGGGAATCAGCCCCAGCATTTT.